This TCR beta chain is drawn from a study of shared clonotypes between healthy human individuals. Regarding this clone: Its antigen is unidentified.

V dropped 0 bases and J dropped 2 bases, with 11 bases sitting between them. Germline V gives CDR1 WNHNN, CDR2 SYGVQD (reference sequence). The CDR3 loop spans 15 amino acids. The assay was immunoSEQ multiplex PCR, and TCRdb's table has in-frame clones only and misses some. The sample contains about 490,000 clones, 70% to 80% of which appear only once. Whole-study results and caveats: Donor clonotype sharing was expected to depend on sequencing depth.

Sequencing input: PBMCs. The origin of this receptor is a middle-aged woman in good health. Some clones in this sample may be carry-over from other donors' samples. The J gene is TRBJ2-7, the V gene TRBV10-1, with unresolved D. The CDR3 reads CASSESGRMTYEQYF. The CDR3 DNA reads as TGCGCCAGCAGTGAGTCAGGGCGTATGACCTACGAGCAGTACTTC.